What follows are 18 T cell receptor beta chains derived from one specimen sequenced in a study of early T cells in non-severe SARS-CoV-2 infection. TCRdb analysed the 5' RACE reads with MiXCR anew, one entry per CDR3 protein. The table records roughly 41,000 distinct CDR3 sequences, around 4.5% of them present only once. The sample comprised whole blood. These receptor sequences come from an adult who was a healthcare worker with PCR-confirmed SARS-CoV-2 infection or an uninfected control (not recorded which).

Ten or more counts support this clonotype. V gene TRBV30 combines with J gene TRBJ2-3; the D gene could be TRBD1 or TRBD2 (6 bases each). V was trimmed by 5 bases and J by 2 bases, leaving 11 bases between them. This CDR3 comprises 13 residues. Germline V gene data show CDR1 as GTSNPN and CDR2 as SVGIG (reference sequence). CDR3 nucleotides: TGTGCCTGGGAGGGGGGTCCCACAGATACGCAGTATTTT. Amino acids: CAWEGGPTDTQYF.

V gene TRBV27 combines with J gene TRBJ2-1; 10 bases are a match to TRBD2. The CDR3 loop spans 15 amino acids. J gave up 5 bases and V 3 bases, and 4 bases lay outside the gene matches. CDR1 is MNHEY, CDR2 SMNVEV, per germline (reference sequence). The CDR3 region is CASSFRTSGDNEQFF. CDR3 DNA: TGTGCCAGCAGTTTTCGGACTAGCGGTGACAATGAGCAGTTCTTC.

This clonotype was picked up many times. CDR3 nucleotides: TGTGCCAGCTCACCGAACTCCGTGCAGAATCGGCTAGGTGAAAAACTGTTTTTT. Its translation is CASSPNSVQNRLGEKLFF. The chain carries TRBV18 and TRBJ1-4; D gene ambiguous. V lost 3 bases to trimming and J lost 7 bases, with 24 bases between them. CDR3 length equals 18 residues. Germline-derived CDR1 and CDR2 are KGHSH and LQKENI.

This clonotype was counted between two and nine times. The chain has TRBV6-6 and TRBJ2-1; TRBD2 aligns across 11 bases. This CDR3 has 17 amino acids. Germline trimming cut 6 bases from V and 10 bases from J; bases unmatched to any gene: 17. Germline V CDR1 and CDR2: MNHNY, SVGAGI (reference sequence). The DNA of the CDR3 is TGTGCCAGCAGCTGGACTAGCGGGTCGTCCCCGGGGAACGAGCAGTTCTTC. Translating gives CASSWTSGSSPGNEQFF.

The sample holds many counts of this clonotype. The CDR3 is CASSLVRENTGELFF. DNA of the CDR3: TGTGCCAGCAGCTTAGTTCGGGAGAACACCGGGGAGCTGTTTTTT. This rearrangement joins TRBV7-2 to TRBJ2-2; a weak D match, TRBD2 (5 bases). This CDR3 contains 15 residues. Trimming removed 1 base from V and 1 base from J, with 7 bases in between. Germline CDR1 and CDR2: SGHTA and FQGNSA.

The chain is built from TRBV3-1 and TRBJ1-6; D unresolved. From germline, CDR1 is LGHDT and CDR2 YNNKEL (reference sequence). The CDR3 has 13 residues. Between the trimmed V and J ends, which lost 1 base and 9 bases, there was a span of 7 bases. The CDR3 region has the DNA TGTGCCAGCAGCCAAGCGGCTCGTTCACCCCTCCACTTT. It translates to CASSQAARSPLHF. The whole variable domain, filled in from reference TRBV3-1 and TRBJ1-6, reads DTAVSQTPKYLVTQMGNDKSIKCEQNLGHDTMYWYKQDSKKFLKIMFSYNNKELIINETVPNRFSPKSPDKAHLNLHINSLELGDSAVYFCASSQAARSPLHFGNGTRLTVT.

This clonotype was recorded at least ten times. The chain combines TRBV6-1 with TRBJ2-2; D is perhaps TRBD1 (6 bases). With 6 bases removed from V and 3 bases from J, the gap between germline ends came to 14 bases. CDR1 is MNHNS and CDR2 is SASEGT in the germline V gene. This CDR3 spans 15 amino acids. The CDR3 spells CASRSGATDTGELFF. In DNA, the CDR3 is TGTGCCAGCAGGTCAGGGGCCACGGACACCGGGGAGCTGTTTTTT.

This clonotype was picked up many times. V and J are TRBV5-5 and TRBJ2-1; the match to TRBD1 covers 10 bases. The V gene's germline CDR1 is SGHKS and CDR2 YYEKEE (reference sequence). J gave up 3 bases and V 4 bases, and 4 bases lay outside the gene matches. This CDR3 spans 15 amino acids. CDR3 sequence: CASSPGTGVYNEQFF. CDR3 DNA sequence: TGTGCCAGCAGCCCAGGGACAGGGGTCTACAATGAGCAGTTCTTC.

This clonotype came up many times. As DNA, the CDR3 is TGTGCCAGCAGCGTTACAGGGGGTGGGGAAAAACTGTTTTTT. It specifies CASSVTGGGEKLFF. The chain uses TRBV7-9 and TRBJ1-4, with TRBD1 identical over 8 bases. CDR1 is SEHNR, CDR2 FQNEAQ, per germline (reference sequence). V trimming: 5 bases; J trimming: 8 bases; junction bases outside the gene matches: 7. The length of the CDR3 is 14 residues. The complete variable domain, with remaining parts taken from reference TRBV7-9 and TRBJ1-4, reads DTGVSQNPRHKITKRGQNVTFRCDPISEHNRLYWYRQTLGQGPEFLTYFQNEAQLEKSRLLSDRFSAERPKGSFSTLEIQRTEQGDSAMYLCASSVTGGGEKLFFGSGTQLSVL.

The rearrangement joins TRBV7-2 to TRBJ1-1; D gene unclear. Between the trimmed V and J ends, which lost 5 bases and 5 bases, there was a span of 15 bases. Looked up from germline, CDR1 is SGHTA and CDR2 is FQGNSA. The CDR3 loop spans 14 amino acids. The CDR3 DNA is TGTGCCAGCAGCCGCACGTGGGTTTTAACTGAAGCTTTCTTT. Its protein is CASSRTWVLTEAFF.

The chain employs TRBV10-1 and TRBJ2-2; the D gene is possibly TRBD1 (6 bases). V shed 5 bases and J shed 7 bases, with 14 bases lying between them. Per the germline V gene, CDR1 is WNHNN and CDR2 is SYGVQD (reference sequence). The CDR3 spans 14 residues. The CDR3 reads CASSSTGSSGELFF. CDR3 in DNA: TGCGCCAGCAGTTCCACAGGGTCGAGCGGGGAGCTGTTTTTT.

The chain couples TRBV28 to TRBJ2-3, with a weak D call TRBD2 (7 bases). The V end was cut by 8 bases, the J end by 5 bases, with 20 bases between. The CDR3 covers 15 residues. From germline, CDR1 is MDHEN and CDR2 SYDVKM. The CDR3 region has the DNA TGTGCCAGCTTCACTGGCGGGGGCGCGAGAGATACGCAGTATTTT. This encodes CASFTGGGARDTQYF.

There are many counts of this clonotype. V is TRBV5-1 and J is TRBJ1-4; perhaps TRBD1 as D (5 bases). V was cut by 1 base and J by 5 bases, with 12 bases left in between. This CDR3 has 15 residues. Germline V CDR1 and CDR2: SGHRS, YFSETQ. CDR3 protein: CASSLNAGSNEKLFF. The CDR3 coding sequence is TGCGCCAGCAGCTTGAATGCAGGGTCAAATGAAAAACTGTTTTTT.

This clonotype was seen at least ten times. V is TRBV2 and J is TRBJ2-3, with 7 bases fitting TRBD1. V lost 1 base, J lost 4 bases, and 5 bases stayed unmatched. Germline V gives CDR1 SNHLY, CDR2 FYNNEI. The length of the CDR3 is 15 residues. The CDR3 bases are TGTGCCAGCAGTGAAGGGGTGGGACAGTCAGATACGCAGTATTTT. It encodes CASSEGVGQSDTQYF.

This clonotype showed up many times. This chain connects TRBV6-5 to TRBJ1-3; D is uncertain. Between the trimmed V and J ends, which lost 8 bases and 0 bases, there was a span of 14 bases. This CDR3 contains 15 residues. Germline CDR1 reads MNHEY; CDR2 reads SVGAGI. CDR3 in amino acids: CASSRRGDSGNTIYF. The CDR3 DNA is TGTGCCAGCTCCCGAAGAGGAGACTCTGGAAACACCATATATTTT.

The rearrangement links TRBV5-1 to TRBJ2-1; D call uncertain. This CDR3 has 14 amino acids. CDR1 is SGHRS, CDR2 YFSETQ, per germline. V was cut by 5 bases and J by 2 bases, with 11 bases left in between. CDR3 sequence reads: CASRSEAPYNEQFF. The CDR3 DNA reads as TGCGCCAGCAGGTCGGAAGCCCCCTACAATGAGCAGTTCTTC.

This clonotype was detected many times. The chain carries TRBV19 and TRBJ2-1, with D maybe TRBD1 (6 bases). The CDR3 has 15 residues. Germline V lookup: CDR1 LNHDA, CDR2 SQIVND (reference sequence). Trimming left V 6 bases short and J 8 bases short, with 20 bases between. The CDR3 reads CASRVGASLGDEQFF. For the CDR3, the DNA is TGTGCCAGTAGGGTGGGGGCTAGTCTTGGGGATGAGCAGTTCTTC.

This clonotype was seen repeatedly, ten times or more. CDR3 DNA: TGCAGTGCTACCTCTAGCGGGGGGGCAAGTGAGCAGTTCTTC. It translates to CSATSSGGASEQFF. The chain has TRBV20-1 and TRBJ2-1; 12 bases are shared with TRBD2. CDR3 length: 14 amino acids. After removal of 4 bases from V and 9 bases from J, the junction contained 7 bases not matched to a gene. CDR1 DFQATT and CDR2 SNEGSKA come from the germline V gene (reference sequence).